This is a list of T cell receptor beta chains from one sample in a study of OX40 agonist ivuxolimab in advanced cancers. The assay was immunoSEQ multiplex PCR, and TCRdb's table has in-frame clones only and misses some. Of roughly 58,000 clones in the sample, about 85% were seen once. Sequenced here: CD4+ or CD8+ T cells sorted from blood, sampled in a trial of the OX40 agonist ivuxolimab. The receptors were sampled from an adult with an advanced solid tumor such as melanoma, head and neck, liver or kidney cancer. The CDR3 runs from the conserved cysteine through the conserved F or W. Fields, in order: V gene, clone size, J gene, D gene, CDR3 DNA, CDR3 protein. The D gene is left open where the match is weak. Not every row has a clone size; where given, it reads once, few, many or a size class.

v_call: TRBV9
clone_size: .
j_call: TRBJ2-1
d_call: .
cdr3_nt: TGTGCCAGCAGCTCAACAGGGATCGCCTACAATGAGCAGTTCTTC
cdr3_aa: CASSSTGIAYNEQFF

v_call: TRBV29-1
clone_size: .
j_call: TRBJ2-4
d_call: TRBD2
cdr3_nt: TGCAGCGCTAGCGGGGGGTACGGAAACATTCAGTACTTC
cdr3_aa: CSASGGYGNIQYF

v_call: TRBV27
clone_size: .
j_call: TRBJ2-7
d_call: TRBD1
cdr3_nt: TGTGCCAGCAGTTCCGGACAGGGCTACGAGCAGTACTTC
cdr3_aa: CASSSGQGYEQYF

v_call: TRBV5-1
clone_size: .
j_call: TRBJ2-5
d_call: .
cdr3_nt: TGCGCCAGCAGCTTCGGACGGGAAGGTGAGACCCAGTACTTC
cdr3_aa: CASSFGREGETQYF

v_call: TRBV7-8
clone_size: once
j_call: TRBJ2-1
d_call: .
cdr3_nt: TGTGCCAGCAGCTTGGGGAGCTCCTACAATGAGCAGTTCTTC
cdr3_aa: CASSLGSSYNEQFF

v_call: TRBV21-1
clone_size: .
j_call: TRBJ2-2
d_call: .
cdr3_nt: TGTGCCAGCAGCAAAGCTTTTAGCTTAGCGGGAGGGCCCTCGGCCGGGGAGCTGTTTTTT
cdr3_aa: CASSKAFSLAGGPSAGELFF

v_call: TRBV29-1
clone_size: .
j_call: TRBJ2-5
d_call: TRBD2
cdr3_nt: TGCAGCGTTGATATTGCGGGAGGAGGAGAGACCCAGTACTTC
cdr3_aa: CSVDIAGGGETQYF

v_call: TRBV28
clone_size: .
j_call: TRBJ1-4
d_call: TRBD1
cdr3_nt: TGTGCCAGCAGTTATCCAGGGGGCGCTTCTAATGAAAAACTGTTTTTT
cdr3_aa: CASSYPGGASNEKLFF

v_call: TRBV18
clone_size: .
j_call: TRBJ2-3
d_call: TRBD2
cdr3_nt: TGTGCCAGCTCACAAAGACTAGCGGGAGCCACAGATACGCAGTATTTT
cdr3_aa: CASSQRLAGATDTQYF

v_call: TRBV19
clone_size: few
j_call: TRBJ2-5
d_call: .
cdr3_nt: TGTGCCAGTAGATCCCGAGGGGGGTTGGGAGAGACCCAGTACTTC
cdr3_aa: CASRSRGGLGETQYF

v_call: TRBV7-2
clone_size: .
j_call: TRBJ2-2
d_call: .
cdr3_nt: TGTGCCAGCAGCTTACGACTCGGAGCCGGGGAGCTGTTTTTT
cdr3_aa: CASSLRLGAGELFF

v_call: TRBV29-1
clone_size: .
j_call: TRBJ1-2
d_call: .
cdr3_nt: TGCAGCGTTGTCGGGGGGACCAACTATGGCTACACCTTC
cdr3_aa: CSVVGGTNYGYTF

v_call: TRBV5-4
clone_size: .
j_call: TRBJ2-1
d_call: .
cdr3_nt: TGTGCCAGCAACCCCGGGAAAGGAGGTTGGTACAATGAGCAGTTCTTC
cdr3_aa: CASNPGKGGWYNEQFF

v_call: TRBV28
clone_size: .
j_call: TRBJ2-7
d_call: .
cdr3_nt: TGTGCCAGCAGAACGGGACTCCCGAGCTCCTACGAGCAGTACTTC
cdr3_aa: CASRTGLPSSYEQYF

v_call: TRBV6-5
clone_size: once
j_call: TRBJ1-2
d_call: .
cdr3_nt: TGTGCCAGCAGTTACTCGGGGACAACCGTCTATGGCTACACCTTC
cdr3_aa: CASSYSGTTVYGYTF

v_call: TRBV7-7
clone_size: .
j_call: TRBJ2-5
d_call: TRBD1
cdr3_nt: TGTGCTAGCAGCTTATCCCCCGACAGGGAGCAGACCCAGTACTTC
cdr3_aa: CASSLSPDREQTQYF

v_call: TRBV7-9
clone_size: .
j_call: TRBJ2-5
d_call: TRBD1
cdr3_nt: TGTGCCAGCAGCTTAGAACAGTCGGACAGGGAGACCCAGTACTTC
cdr3_aa: CASSLEQSDRETQYF

v_call: TRBV11-2
clone_size: .
j_call: TRBJ2-5
d_call: .
cdr3_nt: TGTGCCAGCAGCTTACGCGGTCAACGAGAAGAGACCCAGTACTTC
cdr3_aa: CASSLRGQREETQYF

v_call: TRBV6-5
clone_size: .
j_call: TRBJ2-7
d_call: .
cdr3_nt: TGTGCCAGCAGTTACGCGGTAACCAACTCCTACGAGCAGTACTTC
cdr3_aa: CASSYAVTNSYEQYF

v_call: TRBV7-6
clone_size: .
j_call: TRBJ1-1
d_call: .
cdr3_nt: TGTGCCAGCAGCTTAGGCAGATCAGAGACTGAAGCTTTCTTT
cdr3_aa: CASSLGRSETEAFF

v_call: TRBV11-2
clone_size: .
j_call: TRBJ2-7
d_call: TRBD2
cdr3_nt: TGTGCCAGCAACCCCCTAGCGGTAAGCTCCTACGAGCAGTACTTC
cdr3_aa: CASNPLAVSSYEQYF

v_call: TRBV7-9
clone_size: .
j_call: TRBJ1-2
d_call: .
cdr3_nt: TGTGCCAGCAGCTTAGGCGGGGCCCGTTTCTCCTTC
cdr3_aa: CASSLGGARFSF

v_call: TRBV20-1
clone_size: .
j_call: TRBJ1-2
d_call: .
cdr3_nt: TGCAGTGCTAGTGACAACTATGGCTACACCTTC
cdr3_aa: CSASDNYGYTF

v_call: TRBV4-3
clone_size: .
j_call: TRBJ2-7
d_call: .
cdr3_nt: TGCGCCAGCAGCCAAGGTCAAGAAGGCGAGCAGTACTTC
cdr3_aa: CASSQGQEGEQYF

v_call: TRBV10-1
clone_size: .
j_call: TRBJ2-1
d_call: TRBD2
cdr3_nt: TGCGCCAGCAGTGGGCGCTGGCTAGCGGACGATAATGAGCAGTTCTTC
cdr3_aa: CASSGRWLADDNEQFF

v_call: TRBV6-5
clone_size: .
j_call: TRBJ2-7
d_call: TRBD1
cdr3_nt: TGTGCCAGCAGACCCGGGACAGGGGGCTACGAGCAGTACTTC
cdr3_aa: CASRPGTGGYEQYF

v_call: TRBV4-2
clone_size: .
j_call: TRBJ2-7
d_call: TRBD2
cdr3_nt: TGTGCCAGCAGCCAAGATTTCGCGGGAGTTTGGTACGAGCAGTACTTC
cdr3_aa: CASSQDFAGVWYEQYF

v_call: TRBV27
clone_size: .
j_call: TRBJ2-5
d_call: .
cdr3_nt: TGTGCCAGCAGCCCTAACGGATTTCAAGAGACCCAGTACTTC
cdr3_aa: CASSPNGFQETQYF

v_call: TRBV7-9
clone_size: .
j_call: TRBJ1-4
d_call: .
cdr3_nt: TGTGCCAGCAGCTCGGCGGGCGGGTCAACTAATGAAAAACTGTTTTTT
cdr3_aa: CASSSAGGSTNEKLFF

v_call: TRBV19
clone_size: .
j_call: TRBJ1-4
d_call: TRBD1
cdr3_nt: TGTGCCAGTAGTATCAAAACAGGGGGAGGAGATGAAAAACTGTTTTTT
cdr3_aa: CASSIKTGGGDEKLFF

v_call: TRBV4-3
clone_size: .
j_call: TRBJ2-2
d_call: .
cdr3_nt: TGCGCCAGCAGCCAAGAGGCTGCGCTCGGGGAGCTGTTTTTT
cdr3_aa: CASSQEAALGELFF

v_call: TRBV29-1
clone_size: .
j_call: TRBJ1-2
d_call: .
cdr3_nt: TGCAGCGTTGTGGAAAAATCTAACTATGGCTACACCTTC
cdr3_aa: CSVVEKSNYGYTF

v_call: TRBV29-1
clone_size: once
j_call: TRBJ1-1
d_call: .
cdr3_nt: TGCAGCGTTCGGGCAGCGAACACTGAAGCTTTCTTT
cdr3_aa: CSVRAANTEAFF

v_call: TRBV7-2
clone_size: few
j_call: TRBJ1-2
d_call: .
cdr3_nt: TGTGCCAGCAGCTTATCAGGAGGCTATGGCTACACCTTC
cdr3_aa: CASSLSGGYGYTF

v_call: TRBV10-3
clone_size: .
j_call: TRBJ2-3
d_call: TRBD1
cdr3_nt: TGTGCCAGCAAGCCGGGACAGGATCTCACAGATACGCAGTATTTT
cdr3_aa: CASKPGQDLTDTQYF

v_call: TRBV18
clone_size: .
j_call: TRBJ2-2
d_call: TRBD1
cdr3_nt: TGTGCCAGCCCGGGACAGGGAAACACCGGGGAGCTGTTTTTT
cdr3_aa: CASPGQGNTGELFF

v_call: TRBV7-9
clone_size: .
j_call: TRBJ1-4
d_call: TRBD1
cdr3_nt: TGTGCCAGCAGCTTGAGACAGGGGAATGAAAAACTGTTTTTT
cdr3_aa: CASSLRQGNEKLFF

v_call: TRBV7-2
clone_size: .
j_call: TRBJ2-7
d_call: .
cdr3_nt: TGTGCCAGCAGCTTAAGGGGCGGGACCATTACCTACGAGCAGTACTTC
cdr3_aa: CASSLRGGTITYEQYF

v_call: TRBV28
clone_size: once
j_call: TRBJ2-1
d_call: TRBD2
cdr3_nt: TGTGCCAGCAGTCTGACTAGCGGCCACAATGAGCAGTTCTTC
cdr3_aa: CASSLTSGHNEQFF

v_call: TRBV14
clone_size: .
j_call: TRBJ2-7
d_call: .
cdr3_nt: TGTGCCAGCAGCCAAGAACTACCCCCCTACGAGCAGTACTTC
cdr3_aa: CASSQELPPYEQYF

v_call: TRBV9
clone_size: .
j_call: TRBJ2-3
d_call: TRBD2
cdr3_nt: TGTGCCAGCAGCCGGACTAGCGGGAGCACAGATACGCAGTATTTT
cdr3_aa: CASSRTSGSTDTQYF

v_call: TRBV29-1
clone_size: .
j_call: TRBJ1-1
d_call: .
cdr3_nt: TGCAGCGTCCCGGGACAACCGATGAACACTGAAGCTTTCTTT
cdr3_aa: CSVPGQPMNTEAFF

v_call: TRBV28
clone_size: .
j_call: TRBJ2-7
d_call: TRBD2
cdr3_nt: TGTGCCAGCAGTTTACGCGGGAGCCCTTCCTACGAGCAGTACTTC
cdr3_aa: CASSLRGSPSYEQYF

v_call: TRBV5-8
clone_size: .
j_call: TRBJ2-5
d_call: TRBD2
cdr3_nt: TGTGCCAGCAGAGTGGGGACTAGCGGGAGGGGAGAGACCCAGTACTTC
cdr3_aa: CASRVGTSGRGETQYF

v_call: TRBV15
clone_size: .
j_call: TRBJ2-3
d_call: .
cdr3_nt: TGTGCCACCAGCAGAGATCGGAGGGGGGCTGGGGATACGCAGTATTTT
cdr3_aa: CATSRDRRGAGDTQYF

v_call: TRBV5-4
clone_size: .
j_call: TRBJ2-1
d_call: TRBD2
cdr3_nt: TGTGCCAGCAGGACAGCGGGAGGTCCCTACAATGAGCAGTTCTTC
cdr3_aa: CASRTAGGPYNEQFF

v_call: TRBV18
clone_size: .
j_call: TRBJ1-2
d_call: TRBD1
cdr3_nt: TGTGCCAGCTCACCATCCCGGGACAGATATGGCTACACCTTC
cdr3_aa: CASSPSRDRYGYTF

v_call: TRBV6-5
clone_size: .
j_call: TRBJ2-2
d_call: .
cdr3_nt: TGTGCCAGCAGTTACTCCAGGGCCCAGGGGGGGGAGCTGTTTTTT
cdr3_aa: CASSYSRAQGGELFF

v_call: TRBV7-8
clone_size: .
j_call: TRBJ2-7
d_call: TRBD1
cdr3_nt: TGTGCCAGCAGCTTATGGGGTGGAGGGACAGGGGTCGACGAGCAGTACTTC
cdr3_aa: CASSLWGGGTGVDEQYF

v_call: TRBV5-5
clone_size: .
j_call: TRBJ2-7
d_call: TRBD2
cdr3_nt: TGTGCCAGCAGCCCAGGGGGTGGCGGGAGGGCCCGCGAGCAGTACTTC
cdr3_aa: CASSPGGGGRAREQYF

v_call: TRBV7-2
clone_size: .
j_call: TRBJ1-5
d_call: .
cdr3_nt: TGTGCCAGCAGCCCAAGAGTAAATCAGCCCCAGCATTTT
cdr3_aa: CASSPRVNQPQHF

v_call: TRBV5-1
clone_size: .
j_call: TRBJ2-1
d_call: .
cdr3_nt: TGCGCCAGCAGCCTGGGATCCTACAATGAGCAGTTCTTC
cdr3_aa: CASSLGSYNEQFF

v_call: TRBV19
clone_size: .
j_call: TRBJ1-1
d_call: TRBD1
cdr3_nt: TGTGCCAGTAGGCCGACCCGGGACAGGGGGCGAGGCACTGAAGCTTTCTTT
cdr3_aa: CASRPTRDRGRGTEAFF

v_call: TRBV7-3
clone_size: .
j_call: TRBJ2-2
d_call: .
cdr3_nt: TGTGCCAGCAGCGTGGGACCGAACACCGGGGAGCTGTTTTTT
cdr3_aa: CASSVGPNTGELFF

v_call: TRBV5-4
clone_size: .
j_call: TRBJ1-2
d_call: .
cdr3_nt: TGTGCCAGCAGCTTTCCCGGTAACTATGGCTACACCTTC
cdr3_aa: CASSFPGNYGYTF